The 8 T cell receptor beta chains presented below share a single source sample, sequenced in a study of identical twins. TCRdb redid the calling of the 5' RACE reads with MiXCR, one entry per CDR3 protein. The data contain roughly 490,000 distinct CDR3 sequences, 14% of them singletons. This same sample was also part of a study on yellow fever vaccine responses in identical twins.

Material: CD4+ T cells sorted from blood. The receptor set was obtained from a woman under 30 in good health.

The chain links TRBV7-2 to TRBJ2-3, with D perhaps matching TRBD1 or TRBD2 (5 bases each). Trimming removed 5 bases from V and 1 base from J, with 7 bases in between. Germline-derived CDR1 and CDR2 are SGHTA and FQGNSA. This CDR3 region has 13 residues. The DNA of the CDR3 is TGTGCCAGCAGCCGGGGCCGCACAGATACGCAGTATTTT. Encoded protein: CASSRGRTDTQYF.

The chain links TRBV12-3 or TRBV12-4 to TRBJ1-1; D might be TRBD1 (5 bases). CDR3 size: 15 residues. Trimming pared 5 bases from V and 1 base from J, leaving 14 bases between. This CDR3 reads CASSPTRTQNTEAFF. CDR3 DNA: TGTGCCAGCAGTCCGACCCGGACACAGAACACTGAAGCTTTCTTT.

The rearrangement joins TRBV20-1 to TRBJ2-6, with D perhaps TRBD1 (6 bases). Germline V gene sequence: CDR1 DFQATT, CDR2 SNEGSKA (reference sequence). The CDR3 sequence is 15 residues long. V lost 5 bases, J lost 4 bases, and 15 bases lay in between. CDR3 DNA: TGCAGTGCTCCCCGAGGACAGACCGGGGCCAACGTCCTGACTTTC. It codes for CSAPRGQTGANVLTF.

This clonotype was recorded many times. This rearrangement joins TRBV5-1 to TRBJ2-1; D perhaps matches TRBD2 (5 bases). Germline values: CDR1 SGHRS, CDR2 YFSETQ. Trimming took off 4 bases at V and 8 bases at J, with 16 bases between the two ends. This CDR3 has 14 amino acids. CDR3 sequence: CASSRPTGMDEQFF. The CDR3 DNA sequence: TGCGCCAGCAGCCGACCGACCGGGATGGATGAGCAGTTCTTC.

The chain employs TRBV6-1 and TRBJ2-4, with D unclear. The length of the CDR3 is 17 residues. Trimming shortened V by 0 bases and J by 0 bases, and 12 bases separated the two germline ends. Germline V gene data show CDR1 as MNHNS and CDR2 as SASEGT. DNA of the CDR3: TGTGCCAGCAGTGAAGCCCTAATTACTATAGCCAAAAACATTCAGTACTTC. Protein sequence: CASSEALITIAKNIQYF.

This chain joins TRBV14 and TRBJ2-2; D perhaps matches TRBD1 (6 bases). CDR1 is SGHDN, CDR2 FVKESK, per germline. V was cut by 4 bases and J by 0 bases, with 12 bases left in between. The CDR3 spans 16 residues. The CDR3 DNA sequence: TGTGCCAGCAGCCTGAGGGACACCACGAACACCGGGGAGCTGTTTTTT. Encoded protein: CASSLRDTTNTGELFF.

J is TRBJ2-1 and V is TRBV5-6; possible D gene TRBD2, 5 bases. From germline, CDR1 is SGHDT and CDR2 YYEEEE. Trimming shortened V by 0 bases and J by 6 bases, and 13 bases separated the two germline ends. There are 15 residues in the CDR3. This CDR3 is CASSLGGFQPNEQFF. The CDR3 nucleotides are TGTGCCAGCAGCTTGGGCGGGTTCCAGCCCAATGAGCAGTTCTTC.

This clonotype has just a few counts. The genes are TRBV6-1 and TRBJ2-2, with 10 bases lining up with TRBD2. This CDR3 is built from 16 residues. V was pared by 4 bases and J by 6 bases, with 8 bases of the junction left unmatched. Germline assignment: CDR1 MNHNS and CDR2 SASEGT. The CDR3 loop reads CASSGSGTSAAGELFF. The CDR3 coding sequence is TGTGCCAGCAGTGGGTCCGGGACTAGCGCCGCCGGGGAGCTGTTTTTT.